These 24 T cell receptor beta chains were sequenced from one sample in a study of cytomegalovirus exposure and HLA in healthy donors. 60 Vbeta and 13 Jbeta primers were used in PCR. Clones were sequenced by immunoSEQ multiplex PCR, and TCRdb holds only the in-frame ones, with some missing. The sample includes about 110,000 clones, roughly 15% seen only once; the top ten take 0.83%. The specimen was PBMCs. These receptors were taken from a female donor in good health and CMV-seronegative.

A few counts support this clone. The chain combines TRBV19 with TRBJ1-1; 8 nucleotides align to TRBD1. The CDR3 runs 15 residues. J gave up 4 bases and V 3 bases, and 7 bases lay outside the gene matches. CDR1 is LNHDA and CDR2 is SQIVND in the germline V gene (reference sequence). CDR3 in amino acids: CASSMIPGGSTEAFF. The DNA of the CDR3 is TGTGCCAGTAGTATGATCCCAGGGGGCTCCACTGAAGCTTTCTTT.

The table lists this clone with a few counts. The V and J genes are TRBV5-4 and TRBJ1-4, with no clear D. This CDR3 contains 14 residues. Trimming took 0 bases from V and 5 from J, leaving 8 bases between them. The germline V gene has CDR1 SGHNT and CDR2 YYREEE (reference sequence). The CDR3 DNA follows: TGTGCCAGCAGCTTGGGGAGAGAAAATGAAAAACTGTTTTTT. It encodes CASSLGRENEKLFF.

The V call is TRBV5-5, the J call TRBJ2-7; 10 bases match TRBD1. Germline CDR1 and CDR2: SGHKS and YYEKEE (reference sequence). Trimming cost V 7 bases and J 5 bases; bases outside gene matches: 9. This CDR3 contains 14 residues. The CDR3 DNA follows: TGTGCCAGCCATAGGCCGGGACAGGGGAACGAGCAGTACTTC. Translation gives CASHRPGQGNEQYF.

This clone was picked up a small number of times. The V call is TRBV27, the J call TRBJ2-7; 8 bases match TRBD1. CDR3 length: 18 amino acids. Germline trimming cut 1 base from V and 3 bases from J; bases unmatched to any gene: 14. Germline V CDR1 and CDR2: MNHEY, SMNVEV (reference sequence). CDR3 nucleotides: TGTGCCAGCAGTTTATTCTTTCCCGGGACAGGAACGTTCTACGAGCAGTACTTC. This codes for CASSLFFPGTGTFYEQYF.

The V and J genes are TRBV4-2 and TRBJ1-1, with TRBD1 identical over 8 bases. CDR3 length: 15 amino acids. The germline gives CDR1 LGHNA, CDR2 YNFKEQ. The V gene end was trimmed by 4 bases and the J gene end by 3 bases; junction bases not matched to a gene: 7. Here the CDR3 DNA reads TGTGCCAGCAGCCCCCAGGGGGCGGCTTACACTGAAGCTTTCTTT. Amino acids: CASSPQGAAYTEAFF.

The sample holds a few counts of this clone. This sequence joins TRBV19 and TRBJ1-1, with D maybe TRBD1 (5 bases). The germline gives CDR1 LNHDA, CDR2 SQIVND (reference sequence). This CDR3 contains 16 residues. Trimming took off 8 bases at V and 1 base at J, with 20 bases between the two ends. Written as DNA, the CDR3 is TGTGCCAGTCGACGGTCGGCCCGACAGAGGAACACTGAAGCTTTCTTT. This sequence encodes CASRRSARQRNTEAFF.

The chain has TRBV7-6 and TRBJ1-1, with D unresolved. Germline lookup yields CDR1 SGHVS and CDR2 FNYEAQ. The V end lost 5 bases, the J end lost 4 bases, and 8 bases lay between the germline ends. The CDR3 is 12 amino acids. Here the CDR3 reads CASSPAGTEAFF. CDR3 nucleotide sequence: TGTGCCAGCAGCCCCGCGGGCACTGAAGCTTTCTTT.

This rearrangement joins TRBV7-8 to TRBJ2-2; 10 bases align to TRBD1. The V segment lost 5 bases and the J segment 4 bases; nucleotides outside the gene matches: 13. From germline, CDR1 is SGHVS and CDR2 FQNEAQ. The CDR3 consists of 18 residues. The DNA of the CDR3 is TGTGCCAGCAGCCGAGACGGGGGGACAGGGGAGAGCACCGGGGAGCTGTTTTTT. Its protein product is CASSRDGGTGESTGELFF.

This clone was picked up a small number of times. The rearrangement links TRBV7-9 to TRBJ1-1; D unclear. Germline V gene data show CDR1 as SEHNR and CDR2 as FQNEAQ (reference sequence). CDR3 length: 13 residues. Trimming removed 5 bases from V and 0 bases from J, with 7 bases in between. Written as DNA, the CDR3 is TGTGCCAGCAGCCCATCAATGAACACTGAAGCTTTCTTT. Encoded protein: CASSPSMNTEAFF.

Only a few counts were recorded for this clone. CDR3 bases: TGTGCCAGCACTTCAGGGGGCTTAGAGACCCAGTACTTC. Translating it yields CASTSGGLETQYF. V usage is TRBV6-5 and J usage is TRBJ2-5; 8 bases match TRBD1. The CDR3 spans 13 residues. Trimming took 7 bases from V and 4 from J; bases not matched to a gene: 5. Germline assignment: CDR1 MNHEY and CDR2 SVGAGI.

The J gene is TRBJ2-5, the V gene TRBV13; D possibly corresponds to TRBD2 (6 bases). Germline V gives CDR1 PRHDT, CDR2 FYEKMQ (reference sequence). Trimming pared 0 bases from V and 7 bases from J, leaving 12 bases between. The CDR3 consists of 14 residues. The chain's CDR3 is CASSLGGLRGTQYF. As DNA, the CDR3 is TGTGCCAGCAGCTTAGGGGGGCTGCGGGGGACCCAGTACTTC.

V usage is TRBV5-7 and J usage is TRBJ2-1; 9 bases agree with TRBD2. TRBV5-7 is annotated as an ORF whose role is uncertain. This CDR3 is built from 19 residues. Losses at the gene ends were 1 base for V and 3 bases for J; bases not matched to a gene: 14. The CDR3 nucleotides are TGTGCCAGCAGCTTGAGTTCGGCGGGAGGGCCCATTTACTACAATGAGCAGTTCTTC. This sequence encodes CASSLSSAGGPIYYNEQFF.

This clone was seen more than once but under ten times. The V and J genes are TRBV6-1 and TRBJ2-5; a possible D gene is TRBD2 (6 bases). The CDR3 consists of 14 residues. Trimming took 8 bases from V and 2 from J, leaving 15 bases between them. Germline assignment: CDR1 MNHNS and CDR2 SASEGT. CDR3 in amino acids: CASRGRGWQETQYF. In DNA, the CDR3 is TGTGCCAGCCGCGGTCGGGGGTGGCAAGAGACCCAGTACTTC.

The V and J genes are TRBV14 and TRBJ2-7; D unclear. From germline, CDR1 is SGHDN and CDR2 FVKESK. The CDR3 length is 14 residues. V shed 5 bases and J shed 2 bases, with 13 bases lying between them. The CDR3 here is CASSSRGYTYEQYF. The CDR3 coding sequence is TGTGCCAGCAGCTCCCGCGGTTACACCTACGAGCAGTACTTC.

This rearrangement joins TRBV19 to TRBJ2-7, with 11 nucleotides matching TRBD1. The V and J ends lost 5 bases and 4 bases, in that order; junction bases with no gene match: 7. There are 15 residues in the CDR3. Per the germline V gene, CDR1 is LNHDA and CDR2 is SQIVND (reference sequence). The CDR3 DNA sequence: TGTGCCAGTAGTGGCGGGACAGGGGGGCTTTACGAGCAGTACTTC. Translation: CASSGGTGGLYEQYF.

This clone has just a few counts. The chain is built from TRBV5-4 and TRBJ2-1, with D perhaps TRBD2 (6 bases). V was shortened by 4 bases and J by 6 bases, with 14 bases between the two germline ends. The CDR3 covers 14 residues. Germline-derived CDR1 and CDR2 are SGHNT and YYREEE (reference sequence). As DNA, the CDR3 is TGTGCCAGCAGCCCGCAGCGGGCATCCAATGAGCAGTTCTTC. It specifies CASSPQRASNEQFF.

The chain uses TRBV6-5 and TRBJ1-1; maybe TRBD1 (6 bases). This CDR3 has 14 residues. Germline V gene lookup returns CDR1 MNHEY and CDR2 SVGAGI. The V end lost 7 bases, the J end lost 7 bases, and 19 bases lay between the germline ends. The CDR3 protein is CASTKAGDLGEAFF. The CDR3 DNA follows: TGTGCCAGCACAAAAGCAGGGGATCTCGGTGAAGCTTTCTTT.

DNA of the CDR3: TGTGCCACATCGCCGGGACAGGGGGAATTGAATGAGCAGTTCTTC. Protein: CATSPGQGELNEQFF. The gene calls are TRBV15 and TRBJ2-1, with 11 bases matching TRBD1. Germline lookup yields CDR1 LNHNV and CDR2 YYDKDF (reference sequence). The V gene end was trimmed by 9 bases and the J gene end by 7 bases; junction bases not matched to a gene: 11. This CDR3 has 15 residues.

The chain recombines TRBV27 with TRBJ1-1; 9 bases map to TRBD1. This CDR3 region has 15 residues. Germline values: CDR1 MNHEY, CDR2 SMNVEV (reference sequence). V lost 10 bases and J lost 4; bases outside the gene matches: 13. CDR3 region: CAIRRDRVLGTEAFF. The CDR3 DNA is TGTGCCATCCGACGGGACAGGGTCTTGGGCACTGAAGCTTTCTTT.

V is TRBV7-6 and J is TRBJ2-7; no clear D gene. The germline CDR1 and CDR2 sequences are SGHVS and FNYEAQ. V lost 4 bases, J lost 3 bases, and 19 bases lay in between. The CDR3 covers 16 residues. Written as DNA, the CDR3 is TGTGCCAGCAGCTCCGGGTCGAATCCTGTTGGCTACGAGCAGTACTTC. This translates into CASSSGSNPVGYEQYF.

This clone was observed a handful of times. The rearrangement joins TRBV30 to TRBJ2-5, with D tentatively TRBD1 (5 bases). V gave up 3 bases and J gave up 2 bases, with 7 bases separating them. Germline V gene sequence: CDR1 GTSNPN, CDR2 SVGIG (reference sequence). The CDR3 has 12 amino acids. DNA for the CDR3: TGTGCCTGGAGCCGACAGCAAGAGACCCAGTACTTC. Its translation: CAWSRQQETQYF.

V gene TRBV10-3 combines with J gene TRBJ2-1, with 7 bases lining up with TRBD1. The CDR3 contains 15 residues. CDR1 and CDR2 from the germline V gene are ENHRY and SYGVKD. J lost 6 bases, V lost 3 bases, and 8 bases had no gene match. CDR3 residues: CAISEGQVVANEQFF. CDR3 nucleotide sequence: TGTGCCATCAGTGAAGGACAGGTGGTCGCCAATGAGCAGTTCTTC.

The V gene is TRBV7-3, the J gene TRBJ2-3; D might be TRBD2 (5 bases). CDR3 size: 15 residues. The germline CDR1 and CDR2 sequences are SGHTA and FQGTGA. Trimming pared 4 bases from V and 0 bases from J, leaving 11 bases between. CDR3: CASSSSAASTDTQYF. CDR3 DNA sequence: TGTGCCAGCAGCTCGTCAGCGGCTAGCACAGATACGCAGTATTTT. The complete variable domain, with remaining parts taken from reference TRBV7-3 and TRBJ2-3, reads GAGVSQTPSNKVTEKGKYVELRCDPISGHTALYWYRQSLGQGPEFLIYFQGTGAADDSGLPNDRFFAVRPEGSVSTLKIQRTERGDSAVYLCASSSSAASTDTQYFGPGTRLTVL.

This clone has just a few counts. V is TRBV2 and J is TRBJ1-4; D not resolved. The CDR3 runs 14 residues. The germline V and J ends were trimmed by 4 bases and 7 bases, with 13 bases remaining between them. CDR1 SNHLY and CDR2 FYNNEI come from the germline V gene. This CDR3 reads CASSVGREGEKLFF. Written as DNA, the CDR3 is TGTGCCAGCAGTGTCGGGAGGGAGGGTGAAAAACTGTTTTTT.